These 9 T cell receptor beta chains were all obtained from the same sample, sequenced in a study of cytomegalovirus exposure and HLA in healthy donors. The PCR had 60 Vbeta and 13 Jbeta primers. Repertoires were generated with immunoSEQ multiplex PCR, while TCRdb's copy carries only in-frame clones and drops some. The sample consists of 150,000 to 200,000 clones, approximately 78% of them appearing once. Sequencing was carried out using PBMCs. These receptors came from a woman younger than 45 in good health and CMV-seropositive.

The chain has TRBV9 and TRBJ2-7; 9 bases are a match to TRBD2. The CDR3 is 15 residues long. Trimming at V came to 4 bases and at J to 5 bases, leaving 10 bases not matched to a gene. In germline, CDR1 is SGDLS, CDR2 YYNGEE. CDR3 DNA: TGTGCCAGCAGCCCAATGGGACTAGCAAATGACGAGCAGTACTTC. This codes for CASSPMGLANDEQYF.

V usage is TRBV5-6 and J usage is TRBJ1-3; 7 nucleotides line up with TRBD1. Trimming cost V 1 base and J 1 base; bases outside gene matches: 5. This CDR3 spans 16 amino acids. Germline V gives CDR1 SGHDT, CDR2 YYEEEE. The CDR3 DNA reads as TGTGCCAGCAGCTTGAAGGGGGCAAGGTCTGGAAACACCATATATTTT. Translated, it gives CASSLKGARSGNTIYF. The variable domain in full, completed from reference TRBV5-6 and TRBJ1-3, reads DAGVTQSPTHLIKTRGQQVTLRCSPKSGHDTVSWYQQALGQGPQFIFQYYEEEERQRGNFPDRFSGHQFPNYSSELNVNALLLGDSALYLCASSLKGARSGNTIYFGEGSWLTVV.

This chain connects TRBV5-1 to TRBJ1-5; 9 bases map to TRBD1. Germline CDR1 is SGHRS and CDR2 is YFSETQ. V lost 0 bases to trimming and J lost 7 bases; unmatched junction nucleotides: 8. The CDR3 loop spans 16 amino acids. The CDR3 nucleotides read TGCGCCAGCAGCTTGGGGGTGGACAGGGGTGGACAGCCCCAGCATTTT. It yields the protein CASSLGVDRGGQPQHF.

The chain uses TRBV7-2 and TRBJ2-1; 8 nucleotides line up with TRBD2. CDR1 SGHTA and CDR2 FQGNSA come from the germline V gene. This CDR3 is 14 amino acids long. The trim removed 6 bases at V and 7 bases at J, leaving 8 bases unmatched. CDR3 residues: CASRRTSSLNEQFF. CDR3 nucleotide sequence: TGTGCCAGCAGAAGGACTAGCTCCCTGAATGAGCAGTTCTTC.

This chain connects TRBV19 to TRBJ1-1; D perhaps matches TRBD1 (5 bases). Trimming stripped 4 bases from V and 1 base from J, with 7 bases between. The CDR3 length is 13 residues. Germline V gene sequence: CDR1 LNHDA, CDR2 SQIVND (reference sequence). The CDR3 here is CASSTTANTEAFF. CDR3 in DNA: TGTGCCAGTAGTACGACAGCGAACACTGAAGCTTTCTTT.

CDR3 coding DNA: TGTGCCTGGGCGACAGGGAATAATCAGCCCCAGCATTTT. The encoded protein is CAWATGNNQPQHF. The genes are TRBV30 and TRBJ1-5, with 7 bases identical to TRBD1. Germline CDR1 is GTSNPN and CDR2 is SVGIG (reference sequence). The CDR3 sequence is 13 residues long. Trimming took 5 bases from V and 4 from J; bases not matched to a gene: 5.

V usage is TRBV6-5 and J usage is TRBJ1-1, with D unclear. The CDR3 runs 16 residues. In germline, CDR1 is MNHEY, CDR2 SVGAGI. The V gene lost 0 bases and the J gene lost 11 bases, with 22 bases spanning the gap. The DNA of the CDR3 is TGTGCCAGCAGTTACTCAAAGTACGGGGAACCCGGGGAGGCTTTCTTT. This sequence encodes CASSYSKYGEPGEAFF.

The rearrangement uses TRBV2 and TRBJ2-5, with D possibly being TRBD1 (6 bases). V dropped 7 bases and J dropped 5 bases, with 20 bases sitting between them. The CDR3 runs to 15 residues. Germline loops: CDR1 SNHLY, CDR2 FYNNEI. The CDR3 nucleotides are TGTGCCAGCACCTTCTGGGGACAAATGGGGGAGACCCAGTACTTC. It codes for CASTFWGQMGETQYF.

The J gene is TRBJ2-2, the V gene TRBV19, with 8 bases fitting TRBD1. Per the germline V gene, CDR1 is LNHDA and CDR2 is SQIVND (reference sequence). The V segment lost 4 bases and the J segment 5 bases; nucleotides outside the gene matches: 9. This CDR3 spans 16 amino acids. CDR3 region: CASSKLGQGRTGELFF. The DNA for the CDR3 is TGTGCCAGTAGTAAATTAGGACAGGGTCGTACCGGGGAGCTGTTTTTT.